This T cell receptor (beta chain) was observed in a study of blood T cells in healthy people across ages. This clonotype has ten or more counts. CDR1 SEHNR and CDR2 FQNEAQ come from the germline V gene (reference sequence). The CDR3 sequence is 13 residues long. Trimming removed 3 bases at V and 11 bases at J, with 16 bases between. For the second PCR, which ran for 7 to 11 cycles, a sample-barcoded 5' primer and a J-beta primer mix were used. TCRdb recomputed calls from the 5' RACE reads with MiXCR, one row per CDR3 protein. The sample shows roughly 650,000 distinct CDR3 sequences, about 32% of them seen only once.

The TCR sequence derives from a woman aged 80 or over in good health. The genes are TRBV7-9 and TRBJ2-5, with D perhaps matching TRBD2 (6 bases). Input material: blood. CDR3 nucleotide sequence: TGTGCCAGCAGCTTCAGGCAGGGAGGTGAGCAGTACTTC. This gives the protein CASSFRQGGEQYF.